This paragraph covers one TCR beta chain sequence. This clonotype was observed a few times. The target of this receptor is not known. No base qualities exist here, and no much larger clone lies one base off it. The library was produced with 5' RACE. For sequencing, an Illumina HiSeq 2000 was employed. A universal primer binding site was introduced by template switching, and a unique molecular identifier was present in the final cDNA, enabling accurate counting of TCR cDNA molecules. First-strand cDNA for TCR alpha and beta chains was synthesized from specific primers in the conserved constant-segment region. To control for contamination, every cDNA library carried two barcodes: a SMART-Mk sample barcode plus Illumina barcodes. Two successive PCR steps introduced TruSeq adapter sequences along with Illumina sample barcodes. TCR alpha and beta cDNA libraries were sequenced on the Illumina HiSeq platform with custom primers. In the source study's methods: Unique molecular identifiers were extracted from raw reads with MiGEC, and CDR3 positions were determined with MiXCR. Recombination models were inferred per individual with the repgenHMM and IGoR tools using an EM algorithm. The analysis of shared clonotypes was done with the tcR package in R, with sharing normalized by the product of cloneset sizes. To study raw recombination without the effects of thymic and clonal selection, out-of-frame nonproductive sequences were analyzed. TCRdb trimmed the raw reads at Q25, called clones with MiXCR and kept productive beta chains. Rows are unified per CDR3 protein, each entry keeping the most common DNA and genes. The V and J calls come from TCRdb's annotation, not from the publication. This sample gives a few hundred thousand distinct CDR3 sequences in total; roughly 8% of them show up just once. The top ten clones comprise roughly 3% of the sample.

CDR1 and CDR2 are read off the germline V gene as SGHRS and YFSETQ. The CDR3 sequence holds 15 residues, the cysteine and phenylalanine included. The CDR3 DNA has 45 bases and is translated from base 1. Trimming costs V 0 bases and J 6 bases, and their ends lie 12 bases apart. Only healthy Caucasian donors were included. The twin cohort consisted of three pairs of female monozygotic twins, all aged roughly 18 to 30 years. Positive isolation kits from Invitrogen were used to isolate CD4+ and CD8+ T cell populations. This entry comes from a study of identical twins (dated by TCRdb to the mid-2010s). Turning to the overall study: To test whether fetal clonotypes persist, the study used deep sequencing on TCR alpha and beta repertoires from monozygotic twins, unrelated adults of various ages, and cord blood. To rule out contamination, replicate twin experiments were performed at different times with different library preparation protocols. The full study reports these points: Invariant T cells such as MAIT and iNKT could partly confound zero-insertion analyses, although diverse VJ usage argued against such confounding for most clonotypes. Conclusions relied on cross-sectional statistical analysis, since the same donors could not be followed over many years. Fewer insertions were carried by abundant cord blood beta clonotypes, a similar but weaker trend appeared in young adult naive repertoires, and no such trend appeared in memory repertoires. Out-of-frame TCR alpha sharing in monozygotic twins was systematically underestimated by recombination models, whereas sharing between unrelated individuals was in agreement with the recombination models. Compared with coincidental sharing between unrelated individuals, out-of-frame TCR alpha sequences shared between twins showed an excess of sequences with low generation probability. The excess sharing between twins in beta out-of-frame sequences was weaker because fewer shared sequences reduced the signal-to-noise ratio.

These same data were also listed under a study on yellow fever vaccine responses in identical twins. The second paper further reports: The T cell response to vaccination in identical twins was reported by the authors to appear partly convergent and partly personalized. In identical twins, the study followed T cell clones that responded to the vaccine with precision.

The sequencing input was CD8+ T cells sorted from blood. This receptor was obtained from a woman under 30 in good health. Recombination linked TRBV5-1 to TRBJ2-2; the D region possibly corresponds to TRBD2 (6 bases align). The bases read TGCGCCAGCAGCTTGGTAGAAGGGGAGGCCGGGGAGCTGTTTTTT. Translated, it reads CASSLVEGEAGELFF. With the rest looked up from the reference TRBV5-1 and TRBJ2-2 genes rather than sequenced, the full variable domain is KAGVTQTPRYLIKTRGQQVTLSCSPISGHRSVSWYQQTPGQGLQFLFEYFSETQRNKGNFPGRFSGRQFSNSRSEMNVSTLELGDSALYLCASSLVEGEAGELFFGEGSRLTVL.